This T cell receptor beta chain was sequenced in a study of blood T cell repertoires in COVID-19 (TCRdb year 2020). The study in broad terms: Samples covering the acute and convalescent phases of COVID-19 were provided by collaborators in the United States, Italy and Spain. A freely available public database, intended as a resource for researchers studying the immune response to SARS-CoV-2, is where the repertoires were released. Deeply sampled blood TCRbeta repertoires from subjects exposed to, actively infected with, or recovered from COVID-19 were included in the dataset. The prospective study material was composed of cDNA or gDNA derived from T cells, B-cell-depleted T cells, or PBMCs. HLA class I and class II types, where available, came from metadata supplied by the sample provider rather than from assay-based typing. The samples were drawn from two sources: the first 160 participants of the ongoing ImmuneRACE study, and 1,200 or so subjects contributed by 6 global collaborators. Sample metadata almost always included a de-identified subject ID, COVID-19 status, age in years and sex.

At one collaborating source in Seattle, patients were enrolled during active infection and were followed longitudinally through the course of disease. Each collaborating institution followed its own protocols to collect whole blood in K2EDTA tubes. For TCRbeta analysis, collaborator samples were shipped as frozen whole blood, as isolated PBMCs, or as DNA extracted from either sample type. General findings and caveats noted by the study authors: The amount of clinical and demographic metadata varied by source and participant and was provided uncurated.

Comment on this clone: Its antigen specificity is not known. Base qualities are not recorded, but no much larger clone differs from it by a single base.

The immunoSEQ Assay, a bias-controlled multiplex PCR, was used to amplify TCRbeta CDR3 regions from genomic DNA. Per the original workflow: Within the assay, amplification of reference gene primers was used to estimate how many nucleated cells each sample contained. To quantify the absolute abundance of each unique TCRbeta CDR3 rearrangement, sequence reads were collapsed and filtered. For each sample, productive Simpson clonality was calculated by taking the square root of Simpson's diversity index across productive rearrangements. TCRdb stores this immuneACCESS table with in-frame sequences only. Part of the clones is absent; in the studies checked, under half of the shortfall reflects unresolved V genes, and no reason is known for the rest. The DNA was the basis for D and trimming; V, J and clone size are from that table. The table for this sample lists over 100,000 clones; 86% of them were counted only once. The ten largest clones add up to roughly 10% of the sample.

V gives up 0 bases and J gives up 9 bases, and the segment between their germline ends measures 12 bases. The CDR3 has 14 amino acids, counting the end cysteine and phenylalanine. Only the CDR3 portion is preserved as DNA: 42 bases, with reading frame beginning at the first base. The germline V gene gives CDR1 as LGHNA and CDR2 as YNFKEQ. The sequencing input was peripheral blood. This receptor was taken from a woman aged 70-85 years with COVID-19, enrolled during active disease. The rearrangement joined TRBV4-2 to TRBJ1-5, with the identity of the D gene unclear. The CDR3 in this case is CASSQDLMARPQHF. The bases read TGTGCCAGCAGCCAAGATCTTATGGCTCGGCCCCAGCATTTT.